This TCR beta chain emerged from a study of CD8 T cells in ankylosing spondylitis (dated by TCRdb to 2015 to 2018). For context, the study as a whole: The study set out to find disease-linked TCR variants by profiling T cell receptor beta repertoires in ankylosing spondylitis patients and healthy donors. The full study cohort comprised roughly 24 ankylosing spondylitis patients and about 110 healthy donors. Peripheral blood samples were taken, and synovial fluid was additionally collected from ankylosing spondylitis patients. Broad study findings and their caveats: The disease-linked clones were reported to be significantly enriched in matched synovial fluid samples from ankylosing spondylitis patients. Some of the motif variants had been reported before in the synovial fluid and blood of reactive arthritis patients, a finding that suggests common disease-initiation mechanisms. A TCR beta motif of 8 or 9 highly homologous amino acid variants appeared characteristic of blood from ankylosing spondylitis patients. In peripheral blood, the disease-linked clones were found at relatively low frequencies and had a CD8+ phenotype.

As regards this clonotype: What this receptor recognizes is not known. This may come from a read error, since a much larger clone is one base off.

Measured from the cysteine to the phenylalanine, the CDR3 is 16 residues long. The CDR3 DNA has 48 bases and is translated from base 1. CDR1 and CDR2, per the germline V gene (reference sequence), are DFQATT and SNEGSKA. The instrument given in TCRdb is Illumina HiSeq 2500. TCR beta libraries were prepared by quantitative 5'-RACE with molecular barcodes. Per the source publication's procedure: Disease-linked TCR variants were identified with a new computational method built on a probabilistic model of VDJ rearrangement. TCRdb reprocessed the public reads (quality trimming at Q25 with fastp, clone calling with MiXCR) and kept in-frame beta chains. Each entry is one CDR3 protein sequence, shown with its most common DNA and genes. TCRdb, not the authors, supplied the V and J calls. Within this sample are roughly 90,000 distinct CDR3 sequences, with roughly 8.5% of them counted one time only. 30% of the sample belongs to the ten largest clones.

The V and J genes are TRBV20-1 and TRBJ2-1; too little of a D gene remains to name it. The clonotype comes from a male donor with ankylosing spondylitis. Sequenced material: blood, either unsorted or a sorted T cell fraction (not recorded which). The DNA is TGCAGTGCCTCGATTTATGCGGACCCAACCTACAATGGGCAGTTCTTC. This yields the protein CSASIYADPTYNGQFF.